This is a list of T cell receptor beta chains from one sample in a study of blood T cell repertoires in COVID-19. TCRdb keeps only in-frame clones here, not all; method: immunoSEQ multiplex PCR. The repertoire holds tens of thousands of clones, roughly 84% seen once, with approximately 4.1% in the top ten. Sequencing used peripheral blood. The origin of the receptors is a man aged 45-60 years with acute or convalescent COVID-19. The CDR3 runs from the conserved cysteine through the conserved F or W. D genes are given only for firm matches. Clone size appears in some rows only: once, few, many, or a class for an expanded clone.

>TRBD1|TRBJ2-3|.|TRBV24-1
CATSDFGQGTDTQYF
TGTGCCACCAGTGATTTTGGACAGGGCACAGATACGCAGTATTTT
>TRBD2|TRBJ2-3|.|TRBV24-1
CATSDRGGTSTDTQYF
TGTGCCACCAGTGATCGCGGGGGTACTAGCACAGATACGCAGTATTTT
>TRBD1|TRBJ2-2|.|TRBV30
CASFQTGPELGELFF
TGTGCCTCATTCCAGACAGGGCCAGAACTCGGGGAGCTGTTTTTT
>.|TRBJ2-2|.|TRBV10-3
CAISDGGRFGELFF
TGTGCCATCAGTGACGGGGGGCGGTTCGGGGAGCTGTTTTTT
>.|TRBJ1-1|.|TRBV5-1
CASNLQASNTEAFF
TGCGCCAGCAACCTACAGGCCTCGAACACTGAAGCTTTCTTT
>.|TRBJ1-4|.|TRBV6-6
CASSFQGGLANEKLFF
TGTGCCAGCAGTTTTCAGGGTGGGCTGGCTAATGAAAAACTGTTTTTT
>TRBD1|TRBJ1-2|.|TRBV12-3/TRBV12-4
CASSVDRGWGYTF
TGTGCCAGCAGCGTTGACAGGGGATGGGGCTACACCTTC
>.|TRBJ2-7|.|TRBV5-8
CASSYRRGYEQYF
TGTGCCAGCAGCTATCGGCGGGGATACGAGCAGTACTTC
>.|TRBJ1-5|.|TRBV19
CASSIEGGVQHQPQHF
TGTGCCAGTAGTATAGAAGGAGGGGTCCAGCATCAGCCCCAGCATTTT
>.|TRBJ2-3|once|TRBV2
CASSERGLTNTQYF
TGTGCCAGCAGTGAACGAGGCCTGACGAATACGCAGTATTTT
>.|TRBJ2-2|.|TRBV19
CASSFRVGGELFF
TGTGCCAGTAGCTTTCGGGTAGGCGGGGAGCTGTTTTTT
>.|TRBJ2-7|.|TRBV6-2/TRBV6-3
CASSKRVDRYEQYF
TGTGCCAGCAGCAAGCGGGTGGACCGCTACGAGCAGTACTTC
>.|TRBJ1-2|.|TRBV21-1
CATRRPRQGGYTF
TGTGCCACCAGACGACCCCGACAGGGTGGCTACACCTTC
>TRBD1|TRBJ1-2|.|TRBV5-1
CASSPGTGGGYTF
TGCGCCAGCAGCCCCGGGACAGGGGGTGGCTACACCTTC
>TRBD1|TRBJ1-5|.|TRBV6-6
CASHRGPSNQPQHF
TGTGCCAGCCACAGGGGGCCGAGCAATCAGCCCCAGCATTTT
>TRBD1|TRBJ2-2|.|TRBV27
CASIRTGDTGELFF
TGTGCCAGCATTAGGACAGGGGACACCGGGGAGCTGTTTTTT
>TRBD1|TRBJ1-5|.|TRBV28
CASVASTGDSNQPQHF
TGTGCCAGCGTCGCGTCAACAGGGGATAGCAATCAGCCCCAGCATTTT
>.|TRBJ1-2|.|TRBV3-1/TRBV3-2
CASSQEVLTVPGGYTF
TGTGCCAGCAGCCAAGAAGTCCTCACGGTCCCAGGTGGCTACACCTTC
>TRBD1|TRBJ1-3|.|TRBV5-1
CASSSQTGNRNTIYF
TGCGCCAGCAGCTCCCAGACAGGGAATAGAAACACCATATATTTT